Each of the 14 T cell receptor beta chains below was sequenced from the same sample in a study of PD-1 blockade in classical Hodgkin lymphoma. This sample's time point: cycle 4 day 1 (C4D1), after less than 7 weeks of nivolumab. Brentuximab vedotin exposure varied, and every patient relapsed after autologous stem cell transplantation. Profiled with immunoSEQ multiplex PCR; TCRdb holds only in-frame clones, not every one. Of around 60,000 clones in the sample, more than 80% were seen once. The material sequenced was peripheral blood mononuclear cells (PBMCs), taken before the fourth cycle of nivolumab. These receptor sequences come from a human donor with classical Hodgkin lymphoma.

V usage is TRBV5-6 and J usage is TRBJ1-1; 9 bases match TRBD1. The CDR3 has 14 amino acids. After removal of 7 bases from V and 7 bases from J, the junction contained 11 bases not matched to a gene. Germline CDR1 is SGHDT and CDR2 is YYEEEE. CDR3 sequence reads: CASGHRGPSGEAFF. DNA for the CDR3: TGTGCCAGCGGACACAGGGGGCCGTCAGGTGAAGCTTTCTTT.

The V gene is TRBV15, the J gene TRBJ2-1; 8 nucleotides match TRBD2. J gave up 2 bases and V 1 base, and 7 bases lay outside the gene matches. CDR1 is LNHNV, CDR2 YYDKDF, per germline (reference sequence). The CDR3 runs 17 residues. The chain's CDR3 is CATSRVVGRGAYNEQFF. The CDR3 DNA reads as TGTGCCACCAGCAGAGTTGTGGGGCGGGGGGCCTACAATGAGCAGTTCTTC.

The chain combines TRBV6-5 with TRBJ2-2; possibly TRBD2 for D (6 bases). Trimming pared 6 bases from V and 4 bases from J, leaving 12 bases between. The germline gives CDR1 MNHEY, CDR2 SVGAGI. The CDR3 spans 14 residues. The CDR3 DNA is TGTGCCAGCAGGCAGCGGGCGGGCACCGGGGAGCTGTTTTTT. It specifies CASRQRAGTGELFF.

CDR3 bases: TGTGCCAGTTTCGCGGGGAACTATAATTCACCCCTCCACTTT. Its protein product is CASFAGNYNSPLHF. The chain recombines TRBV27 with TRBJ1-6; D unclear. This CDR3 has 14 residues. Germline values: CDR1 MNHEY, CDR2 SMNVEV (reference sequence). Trimming shortened V by 9 bases and J by 3 bases, and 12 bases separated the two germline ends.

The genes are TRBV7-9 and TRBJ2-3; 7 nucleotides match TRBD1. The germline gives CDR1 SEHNR, CDR2 FQNEAQ (reference sequence). The V and J ends lost 2 bases and 7 bases, in that order; junction bases with no gene match: 6. This CDR3 has 14 residues. The CDR3 protein is CASSLSGTDHTQYF. The CDR3 bases are TGTGCCAGCAGCTTATCCGGGACAGATCATACGCAGTATTTT.

The chain combines TRBV4-2 with TRBJ1-5; 8 bases match TRBD1. The CDR3 runs to 16 residues. Germline CDR1 and CDR2: LGHNA and YNFKEQ. With 0 bases clipped from V and 6 bases from J, the junction kept 7 bases outside the gene matches. The CDR3 DNA sequence: TGTGCCAGCAGCCAAGATTTTTCAGGGGGCACTCAGCCCCAGCATTTT. Residues: CASSQDFSGGTQPQHF.

This sequence joins TRBV7-2 and TRBJ2-5, with 16 bases identical to TRBD2. Germline V gene data show CDR1 as SGHTA and CDR2 as FQGNSA. CDR3 length: 18 residues. The V and J ends lost 6 bases and 3 bases, in that order; junction bases with no gene match: 10. CDR3 region: CASSKAGTSGGAEETQYF. The CDR3 DNA is TGTGCCAGCAGTAAAGCCGGGACTAGCGGGGGGGCCGAAGAGACCCAGTACTTC.

This clone came up once. V usage is TRBV13 and J usage is TRBJ2-3, with 12 bases identical to TRBD2. CDR1 is PRHDT and CDR2 is FYEKMQ in the germline V gene (reference sequence). The CDR3 has 14 residues. Trimming took 7 bases from V and 4 from J; bases not matched to a gene: 3. The CDR3 DNA sequence: TGTGCCAGCACACTAGCGGGGGGAGCAGATACGCAGTATTTT. Protein product: CASTLAGGADTQYF.

The rearrangement uses TRBV7-8 and TRBJ2-7; D unresolved. The CDR3 covers 16 residues. Trimming took 5 bases from V and 2 from J, leaving 19 bases between them. Per the germline V gene, CDR1 is SGHVS and CDR2 is FQNEAQ. The CDR3 protein is CASSRTPPEATYEQYF. CDR3 DNA: TGTGCCAGCAGCCGGACCCCCCCCGAGGCCACCTACGAGCAGTACTTC.

The chain carries TRBV21-1 and TRBJ2-2; TRBD2 was called by the table and not checked on the DNA. TRBV21-1 is a pseudogene segment. This CDR3 region has 11 residues. The CDR3 DNA sequence: TGTGCCAGCGGAGGGACCGGGGAGCTGTTTTTT. It translates to CASGGTGELFF.

This clone has only a few counts. This chain connects TRBV2 to TRBJ1-2; weak D call: TRBD1 (5 bases). Germline V lookup: CDR1 SNHLY, CDR2 FYNNEI. V lost 8 bases to trimming and J lost 5 bases, with 12 bases between them. CDR3 length: 12 residues. In nucleotides, the CDR3 is TGTGCCAGCGGGGCAGACGAGTATGGCTACACCTTC. Translated, it gives CASGADEYGYTF.

The V call is TRBV28, the J call TRBJ1-5; a possible D gene is TRBD1 (5 bases). V lost 7 bases, J lost 3 bases, and 16 bases lay in between. Germline loops: CDR1 MDHEN, CDR2 SYDVKM. This CDR3 region has 15 residues. This CDR3 is CASTSPQGPNQPQHF. The DNA of the CDR3 is TGTGCCAGCACTTCCCCCCAGGGTCCCAATCAGCCCCAGCATTTT.

In its sample, this clone was seen a few times. This chain links TRBV27 with TRBJ1-6; D not certain. This CDR3 has 15 residues. The germline gives CDR1 MNHEY, CDR2 SMNVEV (reference sequence). With 5 bases removed from V and 8 bases from J, the gap between germline ends came to 16 bases. The CDR3 DNA reads as TGTGCCAGCAGTAACCGGGCCCCGAACGATTCACCCCTCCACTTT. As protein: CASSNRAPNDSPLHF.

V and J are TRBV6-5 and TRBJ1-5; 9 bases agree with TRBD1. This CDR3 is built from 15 residues. Germline V lookup: CDR1 MNHEY, CDR2 SVGAGI. After removal of 6 bases from V and 2 bases from J, the junction contained 5 bases not matched to a gene. CDR3: CASRPGQGRNQPQHF. In DNA form, the CDR3 reads TGTGCCAGCAGACCGGGACAGGGTCGCAATCAGCCCCAGCATTTT.